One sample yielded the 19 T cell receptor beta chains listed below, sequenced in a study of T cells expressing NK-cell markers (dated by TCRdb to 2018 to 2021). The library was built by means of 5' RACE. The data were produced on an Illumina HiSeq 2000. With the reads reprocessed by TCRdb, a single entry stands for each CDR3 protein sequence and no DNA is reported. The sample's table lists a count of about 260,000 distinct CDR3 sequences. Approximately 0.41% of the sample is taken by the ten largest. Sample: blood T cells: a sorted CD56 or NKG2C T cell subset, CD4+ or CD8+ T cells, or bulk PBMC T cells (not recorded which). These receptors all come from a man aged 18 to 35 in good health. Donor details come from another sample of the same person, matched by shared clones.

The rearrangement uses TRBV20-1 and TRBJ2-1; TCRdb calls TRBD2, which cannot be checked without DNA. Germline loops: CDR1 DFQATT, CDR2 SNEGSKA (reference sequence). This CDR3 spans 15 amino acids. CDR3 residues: CSAPRGSGRSNEQFF.

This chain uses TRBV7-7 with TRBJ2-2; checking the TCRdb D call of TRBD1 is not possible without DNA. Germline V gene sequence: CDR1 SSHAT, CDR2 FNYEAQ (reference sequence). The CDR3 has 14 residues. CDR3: CASSLNRGTGELFF. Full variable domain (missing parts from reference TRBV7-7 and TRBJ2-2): GAGVSQSPRYKVTKRGQDVTLRCDPISSHATLYWYQQALGQGPEFLTYFNYEAQPDKSGLPSDRFSAERPEGSISTLTIQRTEQRDSAMYRCASSLNRGTGELFFGEGSRLTVL.

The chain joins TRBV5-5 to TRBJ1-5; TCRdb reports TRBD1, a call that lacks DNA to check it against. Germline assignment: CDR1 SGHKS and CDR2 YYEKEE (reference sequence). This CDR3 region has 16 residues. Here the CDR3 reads CASSLGATTADQPQHF.

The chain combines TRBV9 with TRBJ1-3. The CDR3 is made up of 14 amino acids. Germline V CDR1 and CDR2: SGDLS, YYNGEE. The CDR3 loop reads CASSVEVKGNTIYF.

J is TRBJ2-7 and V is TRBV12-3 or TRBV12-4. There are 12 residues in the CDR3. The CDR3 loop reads CASSLEVHEQYF.

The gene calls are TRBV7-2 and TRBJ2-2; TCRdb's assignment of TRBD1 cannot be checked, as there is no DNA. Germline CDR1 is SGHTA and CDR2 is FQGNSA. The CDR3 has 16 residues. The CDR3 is CASSVTGQGTTGELFF.

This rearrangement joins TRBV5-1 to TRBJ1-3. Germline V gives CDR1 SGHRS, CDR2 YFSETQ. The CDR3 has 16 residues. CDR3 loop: CASSLDAGGSGNTIYF.

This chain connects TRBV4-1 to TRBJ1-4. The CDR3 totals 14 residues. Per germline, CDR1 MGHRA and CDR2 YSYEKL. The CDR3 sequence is CASSQTATNEKLFF.

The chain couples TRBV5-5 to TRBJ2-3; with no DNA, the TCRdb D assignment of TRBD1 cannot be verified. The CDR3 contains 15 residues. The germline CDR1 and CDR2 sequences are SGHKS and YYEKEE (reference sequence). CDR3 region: CASSLGQGIRDTQYF.

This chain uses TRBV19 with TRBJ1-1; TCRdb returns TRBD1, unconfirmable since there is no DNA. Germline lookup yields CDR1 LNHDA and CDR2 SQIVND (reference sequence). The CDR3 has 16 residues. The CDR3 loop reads CASGARTGGLNTEAFF.

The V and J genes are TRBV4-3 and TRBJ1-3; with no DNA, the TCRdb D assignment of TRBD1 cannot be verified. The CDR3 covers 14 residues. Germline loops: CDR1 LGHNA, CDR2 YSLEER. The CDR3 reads CASSQSDREDTIYF.

The CDR3 is CASSLHPEGQYF. The chain combines TRBV7-2 with TRBJ2-7; TCRdb reports TRBD1, a call that lacks DNA to check it against. The CDR3 is made up of 12 amino acids. Germline V gene data show CDR1 as SGHTA and CDR2 as FQGNSA.

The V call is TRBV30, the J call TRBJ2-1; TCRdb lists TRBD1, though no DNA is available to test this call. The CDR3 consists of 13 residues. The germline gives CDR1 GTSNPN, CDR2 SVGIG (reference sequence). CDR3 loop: CAGNRDRNNEQFF. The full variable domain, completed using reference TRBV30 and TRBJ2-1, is SQTIHQWPATLVQPVGSPLSLECTVEGTSNPNLYWYRQAAGRGLQLLFYSVGIGQISSEVPQNLSASRPQDRQFILSSKKLLLSDSGFYLCAGNRDRNNEQFFGPGTRLTVL.

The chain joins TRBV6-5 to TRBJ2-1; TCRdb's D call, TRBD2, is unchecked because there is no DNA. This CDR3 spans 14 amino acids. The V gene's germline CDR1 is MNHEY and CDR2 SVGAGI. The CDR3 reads CASSYASVDNEQFF.

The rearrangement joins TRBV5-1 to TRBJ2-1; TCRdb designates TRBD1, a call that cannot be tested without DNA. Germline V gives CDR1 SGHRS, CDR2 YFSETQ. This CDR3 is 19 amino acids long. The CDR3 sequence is CASSLVFRGGLNSYNEQFF.

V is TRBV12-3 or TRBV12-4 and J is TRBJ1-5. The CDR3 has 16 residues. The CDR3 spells CASSANRDHSNQPQHF.

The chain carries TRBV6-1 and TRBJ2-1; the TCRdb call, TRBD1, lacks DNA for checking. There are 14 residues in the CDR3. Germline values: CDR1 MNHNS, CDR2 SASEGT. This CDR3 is CATQGTGFYNEQFF.

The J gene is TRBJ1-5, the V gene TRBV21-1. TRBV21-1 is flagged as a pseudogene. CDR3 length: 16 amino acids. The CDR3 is CASSKARTTSNQPQHF.

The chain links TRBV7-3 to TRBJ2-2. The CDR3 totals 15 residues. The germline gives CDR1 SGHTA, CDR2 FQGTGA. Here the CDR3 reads CASSLDGRNTGELFF.